The 13 T cell receptor beta chains below were found in one sample sequenced in a study of T cell responses to AZD1222 COVID-19 vaccine. Clones were sequenced by immunoSEQ multiplex PCR, and TCRdb holds only the in-frame ones, with some missing. The sample holds around 190,000 clones, roughly 88% seen once. Sequencing used peripheral blood, obtained 28 days after the second AZD1222 dose. These receptor sequences come from an adult who received the AZD1222 COVID-19 vaccine.

CDR3 in DNA: TGTGCCAGCAGCTTGTGGCAGGGCTTAAATGAAAAACTGTTTTTT. This gives the protein CASSLWQGLNEKLFF. This chain connects TRBV5-6 to TRBJ1-4; the D gene is possibly TRBD1 (5 bases). This CDR3 contains 15 residues. V was trimmed by 1 base and J by 5 bases, leaving 12 bases between them. CDR1 SGHDT and CDR2 YYEEEE come from the germline V gene.

The V gene is TRBV30, the J gene TRBJ2-7, with a tentative D call TRBD1 (6 bases). With 5 bases removed from V and 9 bases from J, the gap between germline ends came to 17 bases. The CDR3 spans 12 residues. Germline loops: CDR1 GTSNPN, CDR2 SVGIG (reference sequence). The CDR3 protein is CAWSDRKIGQYF. DNA of the CDR3: TGTGCCTGGTCCGACAGGAAAATAGGGCAGTACTTC.

This clone was counted once. The J gene is TRBJ1-1, the V gene TRBV2; D is undetermined. The germline CDR1 and CDR2 sequences are SNHLY and FYNNEI. This CDR3 spans 14 amino acids. The V and J ends lost 2 bases and 0 bases respectively, with 7 bases between them. The chain's CDR3 is CASSESQMNTEAFF. Here the CDR3 DNA reads TGTGCCAGCAGTGAATCACAAATGAACACTGAAGCTTTCTTT.

J is TRBJ2-1 and V is TRBV3-1 (or the pseudogene TRBV3-2); 8 bases are a match to TRBD1. The germline gives CDR1 LGHDT, CDR2 YNNKEL (reference sequence). This CDR3 contains 17 residues. V was clipped by 4 bases and J by 0 bases; unmatched bases: 8. The CDR3 here is CASSLTGGPSSYNEQFF. CDR3 sequence (DNA): TGTGCCAGCAGCCTAACAGGGGGTCCGAGCTCCTACAATGAGCAGTTCTTC.

This chain joins TRBV3-1 (or the pseudogene TRBV3-2) and TRBJ2-1; TRBD2 matches 12 bases. The V and J ends lost 3 bases and 4 bases, in that order; junction bases with no gene match: 1. This CDR3 has 15 amino acids. Germline V lookup: CDR1 LGHDT, CDR2 YNNKEL (reference sequence). CDR3 protein: CASSQTSGGYNEQFF. The CDR3 nucleotides are TGTGCCAGCAGCCAGACTAGCGGGGGATACAATGAGCAGTTCTTC.

A single count supports this clone. The chain carries TRBV28 and TRBJ2-7; 8 bases align to TRBD2. Germline V lookup: CDR1 MDHEN, CDR2 SYDVKM. There are 15 residues in the CDR3. Germline trimming cut 5 bases from V and 6 bases from J; bases unmatched to any gene: 12. The CDR3 DNA follows: TGTGCCAGCAGTCGAGAAGCGGGGGTACGCAGCGAGCAGTACTTC. It is translated as CASSREAGVRSEQYF. Drawing the rest from reference TRBV28 and TRBJ2-7, the complete variable domain is DVKVTQSSRYLVKRTGEKVFLECVQDMDHENMFWYRQDPGLGLRLIYFSYDVKMKEKGDIPEGYSVSREKKERFSLILESASTNQTSMYLCASSREAGVRSEQYFGPGTRLTVT.

V is TRBV4-1 and J is TRBJ1-1; no definite D call. With 0 bases removed from V and 0 bases from J, the gap between germline ends came to 11 bases. The CDR3 is 16 amino acids. CDR1 is MGHRA and CDR2 is YSYEKL in the germline V gene. The CDR3 DNA is TGCGCCAGCAGCCAAGAGGGCAGCCTCATGAACACTGAAGCTTTCTTT. This encodes CASSQEGSLMNTEAFF.

This sequence joins TRBV5-5 and TRBJ1-5, with 9 nucleotides matching TRBD1. Germline V gives CDR1 SGHKS, CDR2 YYEKEE (reference sequence). J gave up 3 bases and V 4 bases, and 5 bases lay outside the gene matches. This CDR3 comprises 15 residues. CDR3 sequence reads: CASSTGQGPNQPQHF. DNA for the CDR3: TGTGCCAGCAGCACGGGACAGGGACCCAATCAGCCCCAGCATTTT.

This chain uses TRBV7-6 with TRBJ2-7; D perhaps matches TRBD2 (7 bases). Germline CDR1 reads SGHVS; CDR2 reads FNYEAQ. The CDR3 has 15 amino acids. Trimming removed 6 bases at V and 7 bases at J, with 22 bases between. The CDR3 DNA reads as TGTGCCAGCAGGCCCCGCCCCCAGGGGAGGGGGGAGCAGTACTTC. Amino acids: CASRPRPQGRGEQYF.

V is TRBV18 and J is TRBJ1-1, with TRBD1 identical over 9 bases. Germline V lookup: CDR1 KGHSH, CDR2 LQKENI. Trimming cost V 5 bases and J 0 bases; bases outside gene matches: 4. The length of the CDR3 is 15 residues. The CDR3 here is CASSGTGTMNTEAFF. CDR3 nucleotide sequence: TGTGCCAGCTCAGGGACAGGGACCATGAACACTGAAGCTTTCTTT.

The J gene is TRBJ1-3, the V gene TRBV12-2. TRBV12-2 is flagged as a pseudogene. The CDR3 runs to 17 residues. The CDR3 nucleotides are TGTGCAAGTCGCTTTCCCGGTCCTCGGGGGTCTGGAAACACCATATATTTT. It yields the protein CASRFPGPRGSGNTIYF.

This clone showed up just once. The rearrangement links TRBV19 to TRBJ1-5; TRBD1 matches 8 bases. Germline V gene lookup returns CDR1 LNHDA and CDR2 SQIVND (reference sequence). V lost 4 bases, J lost 1 base, and 3 bases stayed unmatched. The CDR3 extends over 15 amino acids. This chain's CDR3 is CASSTTGGSNQPQHF. The CDR3 region has the DNA TGTGCCAGTAGTACAACAGGGGGAAGCAATCAGCCCCAGCATTTT.

This clone was counted once. The genes are TRBV2 and TRBJ2-5; 11 nucleotides match TRBD1. Germline values: CDR1 SNHLY, CDR2 FYNNEI. This CDR3 contains 16 residues. V was pared by 1 base and J by 2 bases, with 3 bases of the junction left unmatched. Here the CDR3 DNA reads TGTGCCAGCAGTGAAGATTGGGACAGGGGGCAAGAGACCCAGTACTTC. This translates into CASSEDWDRGQETQYF. The full variable domain, completed using reference TRBV2 and TRBJ2-5, is EPEVTQTPSHQVTQMGQEVILRCVPISNHLYFYWYRQILGQKVEFLVSFYNNEISEKSEIFDDQFSVERPDGSNFTLKIRSTKLEDSAMYFCASSEDWDRGQETQYFGPGTRLLVL.